This T cell receptor (beta chain) was captured by sequencing in a study of T cell repertoires in cytomegalovirus infection. Study in general: CMV infection together with matching HLA type was indicated by public TCR beta signatures.

Looked up from germline, CDR1 is SGHTA and CDR2 is FQGNSA. V was pared by 3 bases and J by 5 bases, with 7 bases of the junction left unmatched. CDR3 length: 16 residues. Points on this clonotype: Its target is not known.

A single record per CDR3 protein comes from TCRdb applying MiXCR to the reads. The repertoire holds roughly 120,000 distinct CDR3 sequences, with about 30% as singletons. This receptor was obtained from a human donor in good health (CMV status not recorded). Some clones in this sample may be carry-over from other donors' samples. The sequencing used CD8+ T cells from cultured PBMCs, collected from culture after CMV antigen stimulation. The chain is built from TRBV7-2 and TRBJ1-4, with 9 positions matching TRBD1. The DNA of the CDR3 is TGTGCCAGCAGCTTGGGACAGGGTGAATGGAATGAAAAACTGTTTTTT. It yields the protein CASSLGQGEWNEKLFF.